The 32 T cell receptor beta chains in this list originate from one sample, sequenced in a study of T cell responses to AZD1222 COVID-19 vaccine. Profiled with immunoSEQ multiplex PCR; TCRdb holds only in-frame clones, not every one. The sample has approximately 270,000 clones; approximately 94% are singletons. Sequencing used peripheral blood, obtained 28 days after the second AZD1222 dose. These receptors were obtained from an adult who received the AZD1222 COVID-19 vaccine.

This clone was found a few times. CDR3 in amino acids: CASGTGYNSPLHF. The CDR3, as DNA: TGTGCCTCGGGGACAGGATATAATTCACCCCTCCACTTT. The chain has TRBV10-3 and TRBJ1-6, with 8 positions matching TRBD1. The CDR3 length is 13 residues. V was clipped by 11 bases and J by 4 bases; unmatched bases: 4. The germline V gene has CDR1 ENHRY and CDR2 SYGVKD.

J is TRBJ2-3 and V is TRBV10-3; 7 bases line up with TRBD1. This CDR3 has 15 amino acids. V shed 6 bases and J 3 bases; nucleotides not matched to a gene: 9. Germline assignment: CDR1 ENHRY and CDR2 SYGVKD. CDR3 sequence (DNA): TGTGCCATCAGGAAGACAGGGTATAGGACAGATACGCAGTATTTT. Amino acid sequence: CAIRKTGYRTDTQYF.

This rearrangement joins TRBV4-1 to TRBJ1-2; D call uncertain. Germline CDR1 MGHRA, CDR2 YSYEKL. The CDR3 is made up of 15 amino acids. V lost 1 base, J lost 2 bases, and 11 bases lay in between. As DNA, the CDR3 is TGCGCCAGCAGCCAAGCGGTAACAAACAACTATGGCTACACCTTC. Translated: CASSQAVTNNYGYTF.

This clone was seen once. The CDR3 bases are TGTGCCAGCAGTTCTGGCCGGCCTTACGAGCAGTACTTC. It specifies CASSSGRPYEQYF. The chain uses TRBV28 and TRBJ2-7, with D uncertain. V gave up 4 bases and J gave up 4 bases, with 11 bases separating them. The CDR3 covers 13 residues. The germline V gene has CDR1 MDHEN and CDR2 SYDVKM.

This chain connects TRBV19 to TRBJ2-2; possible D gene TRBD2, 5 bases. The CDR3 sequence is 12 residues long. Germline V gene sequence: CDR1 LNHDA, CDR2 SQIVND (reference sequence). V was shortened by 5 bases and J by 7 bases, with 8 bases between the two germline ends. The CDR3, as DNA: TGTGCCAGTAGTTCGGGAATCGGGGAGCTGTTTTTT. It codes for CASSSGIGELFF.

J is TRBJ2-7 and V is TRBV3-1 (or the pseudogene TRBV3-2); weak D call: TRBD1 (6 bases). Germline V lookup: CDR1 LGHDT, CDR2 YNNKEL (reference sequence). There are 13 residues in the CDR3. V was clipped by 4 bases and J by 3 bases, with 10 bases between them. The CDR3 spells CASSRDIYYEQYF. CDR3 coding DNA: TGTGCCAGCAGCCGGGACATCTACTACGAGCAGTACTTC.

The CDR3 bases are TGCGCCAGCAGCCCCCAGGGTCTAAGCACCGGGGAGCTGTTTTTT. Its translation is CASSPQGLSTGELFF. The chain links TRBV5-1 to TRBJ2-2, with D tentatively TRBD1 (5 bases). There are 15 residues in the CDR3. The germline V gene has CDR1 SGHRS and CDR2 YFSETQ. V was trimmed by 4 bases and J by 4 bases, leaving 14 bases between them.

This chain links TRBV7-9 with TRBJ1-4; D might be TRBD1 (5 bases). Germline V lookup: CDR1 SEHNR, CDR2 FQNEAQ (reference sequence). V lost 5 bases to trimming and J lost 4 bases, with 11 bases between them. The CDR3 totals 14 residues. The CDR3 DNA is TGTGCCAGCAGCCCAGGGTGGAGTAATGAAAAACTGTTTTTT. This gives the protein CASSPGWSNEKLFF.

The V gene is TRBV25-1, the J gene TRBJ1-2; no clear D. The germline V gene encodes CDR1 MGHDK and CDR2 SYGVNS. The CDR3 consists of 12 residues. Trimming stripped 4 bases from V and 4 bases from J, with 7 bases between. CDR3: CASSAIPYGYTF. The CDR3 DNA sequence: TGTGCCAGCAGTGCTATCCCCTATGGCTACACCTTC.

The rearrangement links TRBV29-1 to TRBJ1-2, with a weak D call TRBD1 (6 bases). This CDR3 spans 12 amino acids. Germline V gene lookup returns CDR1 SQVTM and CDR2 ANQGSEA. V lost 6 bases and J 4 bases, leaving 12 bases between the germline ends. The DNA of the CDR3 is TGCAGCGTCGGGGGGGGCAGCTATGGCTACACCTTC. It yields the protein CSVGGGSYGYTF.

The V and J genes are TRBV9 and TRBJ1-4, with TRBD1 identical over 7 bases. Germline CDR1 is SGDLS and CDR2 is YYNGEE. The CDR3 is 15 amino acids. Trimming at V came to 2 bases and at J to 5 bases, leaving 6 bases not matched to a gene. CDR3 sequence reads: CASSVRDSPNEKLFF. CDR3 DNA: TGTGCCAGCAGCGTCCGGGACAGCCCCAATGAAAAACTGTTTTTT. Variable domain in full (rest from reference TRBV9 and TRBJ1-4): DSGVTQTPKHLITATGQRVTLRCSPRSGDLSVYWYQQSLDQGLQFLIQYYNGEERAKGNILERFSAQQFPDLHSELNLSSLELGDSALYFCASSVRDSPNEKLFFGSGTQLSVL.

The rearrangement joins TRBV4-1 to TRBJ2-3, with 9 bases lining up with TRBD1. In germline, CDR1 is MGHRA, CDR2 YSYEKL. The CDR3 totals 14 residues. The ends lost 3 bases at V and 6 bases at J; junction bases unmatched: 4. The CDR3 coding sequence is TGCGCCAGCAGCCAGGACAGGGGAAGGGATACGCAGTATTTT. This translates into CASSQDRGRDTQYF.

The chain couples TRBV12-3 or TRBV12-4 to TRBJ1-5; D is uncertain. The CDR3 covers 13 residues. V lost 3 bases, J lost 4 bases, and 7 bases lay in between. The CDR3 coding sequence is TGTGCCAGCAGTTTCGGACGGAATCAGCCCCAGCATTTT. It encodes CASSFGRNQPQHF.

This chain connects TRBV15 to TRBJ2-7; D not certain. Trimming took off 0 bases at V and 4 bases at J, with 7 bases between the two ends. CDR3 length: 13 amino acids. Germline CDR1 is LNHNV and CDR2 is YYDKDF (reference sequence). The CDR3 region is CATSRDPEYEQYF. The CDR3 DNA sequence: TGTGCCACCAGCAGAGATCCAGAATACGAGCAGTACTTC.

The genes are TRBV5-6 and TRBJ2-7; 9 bases fit TRBD2. Germline trimming cut 2 bases from V and 1 base from J; bases unmatched to any gene: 4. The germline CDR1 and CDR2 sequences are SGHDT and YYEEEE. This CDR3 comprises 15 residues. The CDR3 sequence: CASSFTTSGSYEQYF. The CDR3, as DNA: TGTGCCAGCAGCTTTACAACTAGCGGGTCCTACGAGCAGTACTTC.

CDR3 protein: CASSKTLGQGYEQYF. As DNA, the CDR3 is TGTGCCAGCTCTAAAACCCTGGGACAGGGGTACGAGCAGTACTTC. The chain recombines TRBV14 with TRBJ2-7, with 10 bases that match TRBD1. Germline trimming cut 8 bases from V and 4 bases from J; bases unmatched to any gene: 11. Per germline, CDR1 SGHDN and CDR2 FVKESK. The CDR3 loop spans 15 amino acids.

The rearrangement joins TRBV24-1 to TRBJ2-3, with D unresolved. The CDR3 runs to 11 residues. Germline V lookup: CDR1 KGHDR, CDR2 SFDVKD. Trimming removed 6 bases at V and 5 bases at J, with 5 bases between. The CDR3 region has the DNA TGTGCCACCAGTATTAGAGATACGCAGTATTTT. Translating gives CATSIRDTQYF.

J is TRBJ1-2 and V is TRBV30; D may be TRBD1 (5 bases). Germline CDR1 is GTSNPN and CDR2 is SVGIG (reference sequence). The CDR3 has 12 amino acids. V lost 0 bases and J 6 bases, leaving 8 bases between the germline ends. DNA for the CDR3: TGTGCCTGGAGTGTACAGGCAGATGGCTACACCTTC. This codes for CAWSVQADGYTF.

V is TRBV27 and J is TRBJ1-1; a weak D match, TRBD1 (6 bases). V lost 5 bases to trimming and J lost 4 bases, with 11 bases between them. Germline V gives CDR1 MNHEY, CDR2 SMNVEV (reference sequence). The CDR3 has 13 residues. The chain's CDR3 is CASSQDSSTEAFF. CDR3 nucleotide sequence: TGTGCCAGCAGTCAGGACAGTAGCACTGAAGCTTTCTTT.

The rearrangement joins TRBV7-3 to TRBJ1-5, with TRBD1 matching 7 bases. CDR1 is SGHTA, CDR2 FQGTGA, per germline. V was pared by 5 bases and J by 4 bases, with 5 bases of the junction left unmatched. The CDR3 is made up of 14 amino acids. This CDR3 is CASSPQTGNQPQHF. The CDR3 DNA sequence: TGTGCCAGCAGCCCCCAGACAGGGAATCAGCCCCAGCATTTT.

The V and J genes are TRBV21-1 and TRBJ2-3. TRBV21-1 has pseudogene status. This CDR3 spans 14 amino acids. The CDR3 coding sequence is TGTGCCAGCAGCTGGACGATCTTTTCAGATACGCAGTATTTT. It codes for CASSWTIFSDTQYF.

This clone turned up a few times. The chain carries TRBV6-4 and TRBJ2-1, with 11 bases that match TRBD2. V trimming: 6 bases; J trimming: 0 bases; junction bases outside the gene matches: 4. Germline V gene data show CDR1 as MRHNA and CDR2 as SNTAGT. The CDR3 runs to 16 residues. The CDR3 loop reads CASRRTSGCSYNEQFF. DNA for the CDR3: TGTGCCAGCAGGAGGACTAGCGGGTGCTCCTACAATGAGCAGTTCTTC.

V gene TRBV2 combines with J gene TRBJ2-1, with TRBD1 matching 8 bases. Per germline, CDR1 SNHLY and CDR2 FYNNEI. V shed 6 bases and J 2 bases; nucleotides not matched to a gene: 6. This CDR3 is built from 15 residues. CDR3 amino acids: CASRTLTGAYNEQFF. DNA for the CDR3: TGTGCCAGCAGGACTTTGACAGGGGCCTACAATGAGCAGTTCTTC. The entire variable domain, with the rest obtained from reference TRBV2 and TRBJ2-1, is as follows: EPEVTQTPSHQVTQMGQEVILRCVPISNHLYFYWYRQILGQKVEFLVSFYNNEISEKSEIFDDQFSVERPDGSNFTLKIRSTKLEDSAMYFCASRTLTGAYNEQFFGPGTRLTVL.

V is TRBV18 and J is TRBJ1-3; 7 bases fit TRBD1. The V gene's germline CDR1 is KGHSH and CDR2 LQKENI. The length of the CDR3 is 16 residues. With V trimmed by 3 bases and J by 4 bases, 9 bases remained unmatched. This CDR3 is CASSPGQAGGGNTIYF. CDR3 nucleotides: TGTGCCAGCTCACCCGGACAGGCCGGCGGAGGAAACACCATATATTTT.

This clone occurred a few times. The chain recombines TRBV4-1 with TRBJ2-1, with TRBD2 matching 9 bases. Trimming removed 0 bases from V and 7 bases from J; junction bases left unmatched: 7. This CDR3 contains 16 residues. Germline V gene sequence: CDR1 MGHRA, CDR2 YSYEKL. The CDR3 sequence: CASSQDLSGRFNEQFF. The DNA for the CDR3 is TGCGCCAGCAGCCAAGATTTAAGCGGGAGGTTTAATGAGCAGTTCTTC.

The chain combines TRBV27 with TRBJ2-1, with D possibly matching TRBD1 (6 bases). Per germline, CDR1 MNHEY and CDR2 SMNVEV (reference sequence). Trimming pared 8 bases from V and 5 bases from J, leaving 19 bases between. The CDR3 totals 15 residues. The DNA of the CDR3 is TGTGCCAGCCGCTCAAGACAGGAACCAAACAATGAGCAGTTCTTC. Translating gives CASRSRQEPNNEQFF.

V and J are TRBV28 and TRBJ2-1; 9 bases line up with TRBD2. Germline V CDR1 and CDR2: MDHEN, SYDVKM. V dropped 5 bases and J dropped 10; count of bases not matched to a gene: 9. The CDR3 consists of 14 residues. The CDR3 sequence: CASSPGTSPREQFF. The CDR3 nucleotides read TGTGCCAGCAGTCCCGGGACTAGCCCACGGGAGCAGTTCTTC.

This clone was detected once. This chain uses TRBV9 with TRBJ2-3; D may correspond to TRBD1 or TRBD2 (7 bases each). With 4 bases removed from V and 0 bases from J, the gap between germline ends came to 18 bases. Germline V CDR1 and CDR2: SGDLS, YYNGEE. CDR3 length: 17 amino acids. DNA of the CDR3: TGTGCCAGCAGCTCATTCTCAGGGGGGGCTAGCACAGATACGCAGTATTTT. Residues: CASSSFSGGASTDTQYF.

The chain uses TRBV3-1 (or the pseudogene TRBV3-2) and TRBJ2-7; D is undetermined. Germline V gene lookup returns CDR1 LGHDT and CDR2 YNNKEL (reference sequence). CDR3 length equals 12 residues. V lost 8 bases to trimming and J lost 7 bases, with 15 bases between them. The CDR3 DNA reads as TGTGCCAGCGGTAAGCGCCATGGGGAGCAGTACTTC. This gives the protein CASGKRHGEQYF.

CDR3 amino acids: CASSTSGNTGELFF. DNA for the CDR3: TGTGCCAGTAGTACTAGCGGGAACACCGGGGAGCTGTTTTTT. The chain couples TRBV19 to TRBJ2-2; 7 bases agree with TRBD2. The CDR3 is 14 amino acids. Germline trimming cut 4 bases from V and 1 base from J; bases unmatched to any gene: 0. Germline V gives CDR1 LNHDA, CDR2 SQIVND (reference sequence).

In this sample, this clone turned up once. V gene TRBV28 combines with J gene TRBJ2-3; D may be TRBD2 (5 bases). Looked up from germline, CDR1 is MDHEN and CDR2 is SYDVKM. V lost 8 bases to trimming and J lost 5 bases, with 14 bases between them. This CDR3 region has 13 residues. CDR3 DNA: TGTGCCAGCGGCGCAGGCGGGCTAGATACGCAGTATTTT. Residues: CASGAGGLDTQYF.

The rearrangement links TRBV5-6 to TRBJ2-7; 7 bases match TRBD2. CDR3 length equals 14 residues. Germline loops: CDR1 SGHDT, CDR2 YYEEEE. V lost 4 bases and J lost 3; bases outside the gene matches: 7. CDR3 coding DNA: TGTGCCAGCAGCCCTCAGCGGGGAGTCTACGAGCAGTACTTC. This codes for CASSPQRGVYEQYF.